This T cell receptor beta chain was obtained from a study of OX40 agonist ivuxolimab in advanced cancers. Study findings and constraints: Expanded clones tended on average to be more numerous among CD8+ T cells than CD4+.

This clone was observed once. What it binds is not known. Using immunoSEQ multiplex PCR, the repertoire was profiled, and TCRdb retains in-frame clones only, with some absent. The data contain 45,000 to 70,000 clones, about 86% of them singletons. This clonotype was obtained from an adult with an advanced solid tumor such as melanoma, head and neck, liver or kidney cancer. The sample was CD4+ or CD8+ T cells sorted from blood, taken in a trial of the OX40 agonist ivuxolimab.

This CDR3 reads CASSPPGLSSYNEQFF. DNA of the CDR3: TGTGCCAGCTCACCACCGGGGCTGAGCTCCTACAATGAGCAGTTCTTC. The chain is built from TRBV18 and TRBJ2-1, with D possibly matching TRBD1 (5 bases). Trimming pared 0 bases from V and 0 bases from J, leaving 9 bases between. The CDR3 is made up of 16 amino acids. Germline CDR1 KGHSH, CDR2 LQKENI.